Following are 29 T cell receptor beta chains from one sample sequenced in a study of cytomegalovirus exposure and HLA in healthy donors. TCRdb's table, derived via immunoSEQ multiplex PCR, lists solely in-frame clones and lacks some. This sample has around 90,000 clones, with around 82% found just once. The sequenced sample was PBMCs. All receptors derive from a woman aged 18-29 years in good health and CMV-seropositive.

The V and J genes are TRBV11-2 and TRBJ2-2, with TRBD1 identical over 9 bases. This CDR3 has 17 residues. V lost 5 bases to trimming and J lost 4 bases; unmatched junction nucleotides: 11. Germline V gene lookup returns CDR1 SGHAT and CDR2 FQNNGV. The CDR3 here is CASSTYRGTGITGELFF. The CDR3 DNA is TGTGCCAGCAGCACCTACAGGGGGACAGGGATCACCGGGGAGCTGTTTTTT.

J is TRBJ1-1 and V is TRBV28; D is uncertain. Trimming stripped 5 bases from V and 0 bases from J, with 13 bases between. This CDR3 spans 15 amino acids. Germline V gives CDR1 MDHEN, CDR2 SYDVKM. As DNA, the CDR3 is TGTGCCAGCAGTCGCGTTTCGGGATTGAACACTGAAGCTTTCTTT. As protein: CASSRVSGLNTEAFF.

The chain links TRBV11-2 to TRBJ1-6; D ambiguous. The CDR3 loop spans 17 amino acids. Germline V gene data show CDR1 as SGHAT and CDR2 as FQNNGV. V was pared by 1 base and J by 0 bases, with 10 bases between. The CDR3 region is CASSLVVGSSYNSPLHF. The CDR3 nucleotides are TGTGCCAGCAGCTTAGTGGTGGGGAGCTCCTATAATTCACCCCTCCACTTT.

Comments on this clone: This same CDR3 is encoded by further DNA sequences in the sample. The chain combines TRBV7-8 with TRBJ1-6; 9 bases are a match to TRBD1. The CDR3 length is 15 residues. Looked up from germline, CDR1 is SGHVS and CDR2 is FQNEAQ. The ends lost 1 base at V and 7 bases at J; junction bases unmatched: 2. CDR3 protein: CASSLVDRGNSPLHF. CDR3 DNA sequence: TGTGCCAGCAGCTTAGTCGACAGGGGGAATTCACCCCTCCACTTT.

V and J are TRBV4-3 and TRBJ1-4, with TRBD1 identical over 9 bases. This CDR3 contains 16 residues. CDR1 is LGHNA, CDR2 YSLEER, per germline. V was pared by 0 bases and J by 5 bases, with 4 bases of the junction left unmatched. The CDR3 region is CASSQDRGTGNEKLFF. CDR3 coding DNA: TGCGCCAGCAGCCAAGATCGGGGGACAGGGAATGAAAAACTGTTTTTT.

The rearrangement joins TRBV21-1 to TRBJ1-5; TRBD1, the table's D call, lacks a check against the DNA. TRBV21-1 is deemed a pseudogene. The CDR3 contains 16 residues. The CDR3 loop is CASSPKDRGLGQPQHF. The CDR3 region has the DNA TGTGCCAGCAGCCCAAAGGACAGGGGGCTAGGGCAGCCCCAGCATTTT.

V is TRBV19 and J is TRBJ2-3, with 9 bases fitting TRBD1. Germline V gene lookup returns CDR1 LNHDA and CDR2 SQIVND (reference sequence). The CDR3 consists of 14 residues. Trimming removed 4 bases from V and 3 bases from J; junction bases left unmatched: 2. CDR3 amino acids: CASSTGQGTDTQYF. CDR3 DNA: TGTGCCAGTAGTACGGGACAGGGTACAGATACGCAGTATTTT.

This chain uses TRBV18 with TRBJ2-7, with TRBD1 as a possible D gene (6 bases). Germline V CDR1 and CDR2: KGHSH, LQKENI. V lost 6 bases and J 1 base, leaving 16 bases between the germline ends. CDR3 length equals 15 residues. Here the CDR3 reads CASSPNRDTSYEQYF. As DNA, the CDR3 is TGTGCCAGCTCGCCGAATCGGGACACATCCTACGAGCAGTACTTC. The variable domain in full, with the rest retrieved from reference TRBV18 and TRBJ2-7, is NAGVMQNPRHLVRRRGQEARLRCSPMKGHSHVYWYRQLPEEGLKFMVYLQKENIIDESGMPKERFSAEFPKEGPSILRIQQVVRGDSAAYFCASSPNRDTSYEQYFGPGTRLTVT.

The chain recombines TRBV18 with TRBJ1-4; a weak D match, TRBD1 (5 bases). Germline V gene sequence: CDR1 KGHSH, CDR2 LQKENI. The CDR3 covers 14 residues. Trimming removed 2 bases from V and 5 bases from J, with 9 bases in between. Written as DNA, the CDR3 is TGTGCCAGCTCACCAAGGCGGGGCAATGAAAAACTGTTTTTT. Translating gives CASSPRRGNEKLFF.

This clone was counted once. The chain has TRBV28 and TRBJ2-2, with D tentatively TRBD1 (6 bases). CDR1 is MDHEN and CDR2 is SYDVKM in the germline V gene. Trimming pared 3 bases from V and 3 bases from J, leaving 11 bases between. The CDR3 length is 15 residues. This CDR3 reads CASSFGGRDTGELFF. As DNA, the CDR3 is TGTGCCAGCAGTTTTGGGGGCAGGGACACCGGGGAGCTGTTTTTT. The variable domain in full, completed from reference TRBV28 and TRBJ2-2, reads DVKVTQSSRYLVKRTGEKVFLECVQDMDHENMFWYRQDPGLGLRLIYFSYDVKMKEKGDIPEGYSVSREKKERFSLILESASTNQTSMYLCASSFGGRDTGELFFGEGSRLTVL.

The chain uses TRBV27 and TRBJ1-1; D is possibly TRBD1 (5 bases). Germline-derived CDR1 and CDR2 are MNHEY and SMNVEV (reference sequence). The CDR3 length is 16 residues. Trimming cost V 1 base and J 0 bases, with 12 bases left between them. The CDR3 reads CASSLFYDSLNTEAFF. The CDR3 nucleotides read TGTGCCAGCAGTTTATTCTATGACAGCCTGAACACTGAAGCTTTCTTT.

The chain is built from TRBV28 and TRBJ1-4, with a possible D match to TRBD1 (6 bases). The CDR3 contains 15 residues. Germline V gives CDR1 MDHEN, CDR2 SYDVKM. The V gene lost 6 bases and the J gene lost 5 bases, with 16 bases spanning the gap. The CDR3 bases are TGTGCCAGCAGCCTCGCTTGGACAGCAAATGAAAAACTGTTTTTT. This codes for CASSLAWTANEKLFF.

V usage is TRBV28 and J usage is TRBJ2-1, with TRBD1 identical over 10 bases. This CDR3 comprises 17 residues. J lost 2 bases, V lost 5 bases, and 9 bases had no gene match. CDR1 is MDHEN and CDR2 is SYDVKM in the germline V gene. The CDR3 here is CASSPLLGQGAYNEQFF. The CDR3 DNA reads TGTGCCAGCAGTCCACTCCTAGGACAGGGGGCCTACAATGAGCAGTTCTTC.

The genes are TRBV6-5 and TRBJ2-7, with no clear D. V was pared by 0 bases and J by 1 base, with 13 bases between. The CDR3 totals 16 residues. Germline V gene lookup returns CDR1 MNHEY and CDR2 SVGAGI. In nucleotides, the CDR3 is TGTGCCAGCAGTTACTCGGGCACCTGGTCATCCTACGAGCAGTACTTC. Residues: CASSYSGTWSSYEQYF.

Only one count was recorded for this clone. The chain is built from TRBV5-1 and TRBJ2-5; no firm D call. V was shortened by 0 bases and J by 5 bases, with 5 bases between the two germline ends. This CDR3 has 12 amino acids. Germline V lookup: CDR1 SGHRS, CDR2 YFSETQ. This CDR3 reads CASSLGAETQYF. The CDR3 DNA reads TGCGCCAGCAGCTTGGGGGCGGAGACCCAGTACTTC.

The chain couples TRBV23-1 to TRBJ2-1, with 9 bases that match TRBD1. TRBV23-1 is an ORF, and what it does is uncertain. The CDR3 is 13 residues long. V shed 3 bases, J shed 6 bases, and the junction held 0 bases outside the gene matches. The DNA for the CDR3 is TGCGCCAGCAGTCAGACAGGGGGCAATGAGCAGTTCTTC. Residues: CASSQTGGNEQFF.

The chain combines TRBV5-6 with TRBJ2-7; weak D call: TRBD1 (5 bases). The CDR3 totals 12 residues. Germline V gives CDR1 SGHDT, CDR2 YYEEEE. Trimming left V 4 bases short and J 5 bases short, with 10 bases between. CDR3 protein: CASSLGVDEQYF. DNA of the CDR3: TGTGCCAGCAGCCTAGGGGTTGACGAGCAGTACTTC. Using reference TRBV5-6 and TRBJ2-7 for the parts outside the CDR3, the full variable domain is DAGVTQSPTHLIKTRGQQVTLRCSPKSGHDTVSWYQQALGQGPQFIFQYYEEEERQRGNFPDRFSGHQFPNYSSELNVNALLLGDSALYLCASSLGVDEQYFGPGTRLTVT.

The chain recombines TRBV10-1 with TRBJ2-1, with D possibly being TRBD2 (6 bases). Germline V gene sequence: CDR1 WNHNN, CDR2 SYGVQD (reference sequence). Trimming stripped 0 bases from V and 7 bases from J, with 25 bases between. The CDR3 totals 19 residues. The CDR3 nucleotides are TGCGCCAGCAGTGAGTCGAAAAGGGGAGGTCGGAGGTGTTGGAATGAGCAGTTCTTC. Translation gives CASSESKRGGRRCWNEQFF.

The chain joins TRBV5-1 to TRBJ2-7, with TRBD1 as a possible D gene (6 bases). This CDR3 has 16 residues. The germline V and J ends were trimmed by 2 bases and 3 bases, with 18 bases remaining between them. Looked up from germline, CDR1 is SGHRS and CDR2 is YFSETQ. DNA for the CDR3: TGCGCCAGCAGCTTTGGGACCAGGACAGATTACTACGAGCAGTACTTC. Translation gives CASSFGTRTDYYEQYF.

V gene TRBV6-4 combines with J gene TRBJ2-1; possible D gene TRBD2, 5 bases. CDR3 length: 13 amino acids. Germline V gene lookup returns CDR1 MRHNA and CDR2 SNTAGT. The V gene lost 2 bases and the J gene lost 6 bases, with 8 bases spanning the gap. The CDR3 spells CASSDGESNEQFF. CDR3 sequence (DNA): TGTGCCAGCAGTGACGGGGAGTCCAATGAGCAGTTCTTC.

This clone was seen once. The V and J genes are TRBV27 and TRBJ2-7; TRBD1 aligns across 9 bases. The CDR3 loop spans 15 amino acids. With 5 bases clipped from V and 6 bases from J, the junction kept 11 bases outside the gene matches. Germline V gene lookup returns CDR1 MNHEY and CDR2 SMNVEV (reference sequence). In DNA, the CDR3 is TGTGCCAGCAGTCCCGCGGACAGGGGCCTTCGCGAGCAGTACTTC. The encoded protein is CASSPADRGLREQYF.

CDR3 sequence reads: CASSMTSGVGETQYF. The CDR3 nucleotides are TGTGCCAGCAGCATGACTAGCGGGGTGGGGGAGACCCAGTACTTC. The rearrangement links TRBV7-2 to TRBJ2-5; TRBD2 matches 11 bases. Trimming cost V 5 bases and J 5 bases; bases outside gene matches: 7. The CDR3 covers 15 residues. Per germline, CDR1 SGHTA and CDR2 FQGNSA.

The V call is TRBV6-5, the J call TRBJ2-1; D may be TRBD2 (6 bases). The CDR3 covers 11 residues. CDR1 and CDR2 from the germline V gene are MNHEY and SVGAGI. V dropped 0 bases and J dropped 12 bases, with 6 bases sitting between them. For the CDR3, the DNA is TGTGCCAGCAGTTACTCGGGGGGGCAGTTCTTC. Encoded protein: CASSYSGGQFF.

The rearrangement joins TRBV2 to TRBJ2-1; TRBD1 matches at 8 bases. Germline CDR1 reads SNHLY; CDR2 reads FYNNEI. The V gene end was trimmed by 6 bases and the J gene end by 8 bases; junction bases not matched to a gene: 3. CDR3 length equals 12 residues. CDR3 residues: CASRPDRDEQFF. DNA for the CDR3: TGTGCCAGCAGACCGGACAGGGATGAGCAGTTCTTC.

Here the CDR3 DNA reads TGTGCCAGCAGCTTAGGGGAGGAGACCCAGCATTTT. Translating it yields CASSLGEETQHF. This chain uses TRBV7-9 with TRBJ1-5; the D is unclear. The CDR3 is made up of 12 amino acids. Germline V lookup: CDR1 SEHNR, CDR2 FQNEAQ (reference sequence). Trimming cost V 1 base and J 11 bases, with 9 bases left between them.

The chain couples TRBV4-1 to TRBJ1-6, with D unresolved. This CDR3 is 14 amino acids long. Deletions cut 2 bases from V and 7 bases from J, with 9 bases between. CDR1 and CDR2 (germline): MGHRA, YSYEKL. In DNA, the CDR3 is TGCGCCAGCAGCCAACGAACCGGGAATTCACCCCTCCACTTT. Encoded protein: CASSQRTGNSPLHF.

This sequence joins TRBV28 and TRBJ2-2; 7 nucleotides agree with TRBD2. The CDR3 covers 14 residues. Germline trimming cut 5 bases from V and 4 bases from J; bases unmatched to any gene: 4. CDR1 is MDHEN and CDR2 is SYDVKM in the germline V gene. CDR3 in amino acids: CASSHGGSTGELFF. The CDR3 nucleotides are TGTGCCAGCAGTCACGGGGGGTCCACCGGGGAGCTGTTTTTT. Full variable domain (missing parts from reference TRBV28 and TRBJ2-2): DVKVTQSSRYLVKRTGEKVFLECVQDMDHENMFWYRQDPGLGLRLIYFSYDVKMKEKGDIPEGYSVSREKKERFSLILESASTNQTSMYLCASSHGGSTGELFFGEGSRLTVL.

V usage is TRBV10-2 and J usage is TRBJ2-1; no definite D call. V was pared by 5 bases and J by 6 bases, with 5 bases between. CDR1 is WSHSY, CDR2 SAAADI, per germline. The CDR3 contains 11 residues. The CDR3 spells CASSISNEQFF. For the CDR3, the DNA is TGCGCCAGCAGTATTAGCAATGAGCAGTTCTTC.

The chain has TRBV27 and TRBJ2-3; the D gene is possibly TRBD1 (5 bases). The CDR3 spans 16 residues. Deletions cut 5 bases from V and 0 bases from J, with 15 bases between. Germline V gene sequence: CDR1 MNHEY, CDR2 SMNVEV (reference sequence). The CDR3 region has the DNA TGTGCCAGCAGTCGCCGGGCAGGGCTTAGCACAGATACGCAGTATTTT. Protein: CASSRRAGLSTDTQYF.